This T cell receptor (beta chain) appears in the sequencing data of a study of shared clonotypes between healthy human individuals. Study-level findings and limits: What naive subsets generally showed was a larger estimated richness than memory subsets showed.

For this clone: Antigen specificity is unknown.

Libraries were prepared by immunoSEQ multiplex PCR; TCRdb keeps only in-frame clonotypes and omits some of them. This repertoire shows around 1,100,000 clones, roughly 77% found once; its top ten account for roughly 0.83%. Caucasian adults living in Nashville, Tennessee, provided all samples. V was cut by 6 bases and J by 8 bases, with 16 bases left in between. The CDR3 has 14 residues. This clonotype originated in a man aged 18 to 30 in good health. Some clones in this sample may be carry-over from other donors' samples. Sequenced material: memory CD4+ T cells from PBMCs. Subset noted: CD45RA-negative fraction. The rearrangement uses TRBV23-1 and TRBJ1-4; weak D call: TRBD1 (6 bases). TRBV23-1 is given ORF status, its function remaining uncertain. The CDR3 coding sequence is TGCGCCAGCAGCCTAGGGGACATGAACGAAAAACTGTTTTTT. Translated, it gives CASSLGDMNEKLFF.